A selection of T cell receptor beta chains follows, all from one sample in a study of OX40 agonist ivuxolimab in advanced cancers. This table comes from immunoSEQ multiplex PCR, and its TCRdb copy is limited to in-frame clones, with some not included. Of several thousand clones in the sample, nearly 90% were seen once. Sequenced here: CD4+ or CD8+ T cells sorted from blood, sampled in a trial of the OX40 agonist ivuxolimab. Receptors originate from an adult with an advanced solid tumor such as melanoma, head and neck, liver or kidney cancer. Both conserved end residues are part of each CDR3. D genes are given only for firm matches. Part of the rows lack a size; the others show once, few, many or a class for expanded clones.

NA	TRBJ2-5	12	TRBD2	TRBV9	TGTGCCAGCAGCGCGGGGGGAGAGACCCAGTACTTC	CASSAGGETQYF
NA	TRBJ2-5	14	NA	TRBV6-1	TGTGCCAGCAGTGATGGGGGGGGCGTAGAGACCCAGTACTTC	CASSDGGGVETQYF
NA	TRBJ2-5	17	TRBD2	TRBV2	TGTGCCAGCAGTGTTGGGGCTAGCGGGCCGATGGGAGAGACCCAGTACTTC	CASSVGASGPMGETQYF
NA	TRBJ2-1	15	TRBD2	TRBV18	TGTGCCAGCTCAGCCCTAAGCGGGATGGGAAATGAGCAGTTCTTC	CASSALSGMGNEQFF
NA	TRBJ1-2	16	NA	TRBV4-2	TGTGCCAGCAGCCAAGGGGGGTCCCGTCCTAACTATGGCTACACCTTC	CASSQGGSRPNYGYTF
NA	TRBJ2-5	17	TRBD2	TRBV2	TGTGCCAGCGGCCCAACTGGACTAGCGGGAGAGGGAGAGACCCAGTACTTC	CASGPTGLAGEGETQYF
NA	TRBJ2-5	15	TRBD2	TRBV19	TGTGCCAGTGCTCCGGGACTAGCGGAACAAGAGACCCAGTACTTC	CASAPGLAEQETQYF
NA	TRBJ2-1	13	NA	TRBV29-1	TGCAGCGTTGAAGATCGAACAGGGTGGTTCCGGTTCTTC	CSVEDRTGWFRFF
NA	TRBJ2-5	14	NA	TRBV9	TGTGCCAGCAGCGTCCTAGGGGGCCAAGAGACCCAGTACTTC	CASSVLGGQETQYF
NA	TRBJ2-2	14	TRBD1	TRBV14	TGTGCCAGCAGATGGGACAGGAACACCGGGGAGCTGTTTTTT	CASRWDRNTGELFF
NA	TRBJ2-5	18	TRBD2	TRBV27	TGTGCCAGCAGTTCGGGACTAGCGGGAGGGCCCGTAGGGGAGACCCAGTACTTC	CASSSGLAGGPVGETQYF
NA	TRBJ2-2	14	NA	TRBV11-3	TGTGCCAGCAGCTTAGGGGGAATCACCGGGGAGCTGTTTTTT	CASSLGGITGELFF
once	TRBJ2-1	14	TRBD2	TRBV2	TGTGCCAGCAATTGGGGAGCGGGAGTGAAAGAGCAGTTCTTC	CASNWGAGVKEQFF
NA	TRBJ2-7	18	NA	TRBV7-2	TGTGCCAGCAGCTTAGCGGTGAGTTTGGGGGACACTTCGTTCGAGCAGTACTTC	CASSLAVSLGDTSFEQYF
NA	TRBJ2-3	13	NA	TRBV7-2	TGTGCCAGCAGCTCGAGAGTGACAGATACGCAGTATTTT	CASSSRVTDTQYF
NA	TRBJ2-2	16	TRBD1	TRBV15	TGTGCCACCAGCACCTGGACAGGGTCGACCACCGGGGAGCTGTTTTTT	CATSTWTGSTTGELFF
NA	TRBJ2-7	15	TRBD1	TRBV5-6	TGTGCCAGCAGCCCTGGCCGACAGGGCCACTACGAGCAGTACTTC	CASSPGRQGHYEQYF
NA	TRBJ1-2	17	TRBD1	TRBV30	TGTGCCTGGAGTGTTAAGGCAGGGGGCCCCGCTAACTATGGCTACACCTTC	CAWSVKAGGPANYGYTF
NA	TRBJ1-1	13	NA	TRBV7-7	TGTGCCAGCAGCGCCACCGGGAACACTGAAGCTTTCTTT	CASSATGNTEAFF
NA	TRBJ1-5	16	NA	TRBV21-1	TGTGCCAGCAGCAGGCCAACACGGGGTTTCAATCAGCCCCAGCATTTT	CASSRPTRGFNQPQHF
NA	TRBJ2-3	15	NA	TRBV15	TGTGCCACCAGCAACGAGCAACCAGGGGCAGATACGCAGTATTTT	CATSNEQPGADTQYF
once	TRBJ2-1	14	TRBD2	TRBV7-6	TGTGCCAGCAGCTTTAGCGGGGCCTACAATGAGCAGTTCTTC	CASSFSGAYNEQFF
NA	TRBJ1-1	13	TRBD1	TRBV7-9	TGTGCCAGCAGGACAGGGGCGGAGACTGAAGCTTTCTTT	CASRTGAETEAFF
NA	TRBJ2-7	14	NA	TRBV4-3	TGCGCCAGCAGCCAAGAGTGGCGGAGCTACGAGCAGTACTTC	CASSQEWRSYEQYF
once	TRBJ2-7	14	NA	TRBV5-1	TGCGCCAGCAGCCAGACAGAGGCGGCTGACGAGCAGTACTTC	CASSQTEAADEQYF
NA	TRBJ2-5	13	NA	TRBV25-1	TGTGCCACCCAGGGGAGGAACAGAGAGACCCAGTACTTC	CATQGRNRETQYF
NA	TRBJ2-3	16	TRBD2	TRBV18	TGTGCCAGCTCACCCCAGGGACTAGCCCGCACAGATACGCAGTATTTT	CASSPQGLARTDTQYF
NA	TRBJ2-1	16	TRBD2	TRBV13	TGTGCCAGCAGCACACTAGCGGGAGAATCCTACAATGAGCAGTTCTTC	CASSTLAGESYNEQFF
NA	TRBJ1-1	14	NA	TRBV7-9	TGTGCCAGCAGCGCCTGGGACCAGAACACTGAAGCTTTCTTT	CASSAWDQNTEAFF
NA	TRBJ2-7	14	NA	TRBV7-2	TGTGCCAGCAGCTTAAACTTTCCTTATTACGAGCAGTACTTC	CASSLNFPYYEQYF
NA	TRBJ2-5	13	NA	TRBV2	TGTGCCAGCAGTGCGCACGGAGCGGAGACCCAGTACTTC	CASSAHGAETQYF
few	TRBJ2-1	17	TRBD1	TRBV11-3	TGTGCCAGCAGCTCAGGGGCGGGACAGGGCTCCTACAATGAGCAGTTCTTC	CASSSGAGQGSYNEQFF
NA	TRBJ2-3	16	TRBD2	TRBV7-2	TGTGCCAGCAGCCTACCAGCGGGAGGGCCGAGGGATACGCAGTATTTT	CASSLPAGGPRDTQYF
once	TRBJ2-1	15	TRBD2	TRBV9	TGTGCCAGCAGCGTAGCCAGCGGGAGGGCCCATGAGCAGTTCTTC	CASSVASGRAHEQFF
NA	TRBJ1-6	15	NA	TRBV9	TGTGCCAGCAGCGTAGGGCCAGGAATTAATTCACCCCTCCACTTT	CASSVGPGINSPLHF
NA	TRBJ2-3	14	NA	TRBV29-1	TGCAGCTCTGCCTTTCTTCGATTTACAGATACGCAGTATTTT	CSSAFLRFTDTQYF
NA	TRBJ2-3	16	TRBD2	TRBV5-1	TGCGCCAGCAGCTTCTTAGGGGCGGGAGCAACAGATACGCAGTATTTT	CASSFLGAGATDTQYF
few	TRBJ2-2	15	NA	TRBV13	TGTGCCAGCAGCCTATCACCAGTCGGCACCGGGGAGCTGTTTTTT	CASSLSPVGTGELFF
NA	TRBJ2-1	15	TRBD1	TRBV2	TGTGCCAGCAGTCTATTTGGACAGGGCCAGGATGAGCAGTTCTTC	CASSLFGQGQDEQFF
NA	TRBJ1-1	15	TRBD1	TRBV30	TGTGCCTGGACCCTCGGACAGGGCCTATACACTGAAGCTTTCTTT	CAWTLGQGLYTEAFF
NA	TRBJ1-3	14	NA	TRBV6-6	TGTGCCAGCAGCCCAGCGGGGGTCGGGAACACCATATATTTT	CASSPAGVGNTIYF
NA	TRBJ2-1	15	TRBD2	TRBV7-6	TGTGCCAGCAGCCGGACTAGCGGGAGTAGCGATGAGCAGTTCTTC	CASSRTSGSSDEQFF
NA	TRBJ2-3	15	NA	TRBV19	TGTGCCAGTAGTATAGATTGGACCAATACAGATACGCAGTATTTT	CASSIDWTNTDTQYF
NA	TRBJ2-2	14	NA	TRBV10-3	TGTGCCATCAGTCCGGGGATTAACACCGGGGAGCTGTTTTTT	CAISPGINTGELFF
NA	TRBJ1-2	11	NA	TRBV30	TGTGCCTGGAGTGTATTTGCCCGCTACACCTTC	CAWSVFARYTF
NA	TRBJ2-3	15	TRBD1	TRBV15	TGTGCCACCAGCAGTTGGACAGGGGGAACAGATACGCAGTATTTT	CATSSWTGGTDTQYF
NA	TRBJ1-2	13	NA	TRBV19	TGTGCCAGTAGACTTTCCTCCCCTACTACTTCCACCTTC	CASRLSSPTTSTF
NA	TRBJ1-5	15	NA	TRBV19	TGTGCCAGTAGTATTTTTGCCGTGGGCAATCAGCCCCAGCATTTT	CASSIFAVGNQPQHF
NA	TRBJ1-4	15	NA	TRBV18	TGTGCCAGCTCACCGCTACAGCCTGGGGGTGAAAAACTGTTTTTT	CASSPLQPGGEKLFF
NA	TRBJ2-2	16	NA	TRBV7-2	TGTGCCAGCAGCTGGCCCGGCCTAGCTGCCACCGGGGAGCTGTTTTTT	CASSWPGLAATGELFF
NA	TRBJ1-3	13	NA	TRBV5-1	TGCGCCAGCAGCTCCGGGACTGGGAACACCATATATTTT	CASSSGTGNTIYF
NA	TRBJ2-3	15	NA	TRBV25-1	TGTGCCAGCAGTGTTGCGGGGGCCAGGGGCGATACGCAGTATTTT	CASSVAGARGDTQYF
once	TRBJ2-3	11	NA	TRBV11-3	TGTGCCAGCCAAGAGTGGGATACGCAGTATTTT	CASQEWDTQYF